The present T cell receptor (beta chain) was sequenced within a study of molecular identifiers for immune sequencing clone quantification. General study points: Jurkat TCR RNA spiked in from one cell could reportedly be detected among about 1.1 million naive cells.

CDR3 length: 16 amino acids. V was pared by 2 bases and J by 1 base, with 6 bases of the junction left unmatched. Germline CDR1 and CDR2: LGHNA and YSLEER. Source material for naive CD8 libraries was roughly 20,000 to 1,100,000 sorted cells, with 10%, 30% or 50% RNA. Naive CD8 T cells were FACS-sorted by CD8+CD4-CCR7+CD45RA+ markers. This clonotype was counted ten times or more. As yet, its antigen is unknown. Methods described previously were used for bulk TCR libraries, and listed TCR primers were applied. TCRdb reprocessed the PCR reads via MiXCR and lists one record per CDR3 protein. This table holds 30,000 to 40,000 distinct CDR3 sequences, 19% found once.

Sequencing was performed on naive CD8+ T cells from blood, with Jurkat cell RNA spiked in. Noted subset: FACS-sorted CD8+CD4-CCR7+CD45RA+ naive T cells. This chain connects TRBV4-3 to TRBJ2-3; TRBD2 agrees at 7 bases. The source is a human donor in good health. Some libraries in this study had Jurkat cell RNA spiked in. CDR3 sequence reads: CASSQSVAGGTDTQYF. Written as DNA, the CDR3 is TGCGCCAGCAGCCAAAGTGTGGCGGGGGGCACAGATACGCAGTATTTT.